A single TCR beta chain is shown here with its context. Original processing notes: For nucleated cells, counts were estimated from reference gene primer amplification. Sequencing was performed with immunoSEQ multiplex PCR; in TCRdb, only in-frame clones are kept and a portion is missing. D and trimming come from the DNA, and the V and J calls and clone size come from that table. The sample includes under 250,000 clones, about 83% seen only once; the top ten take about 7.4%. The data were obtained in a study of blood T cell repertoires in COVID-19. Study at large: COVID-19 samples, acute and convalescent, were from the United States, Italy and Spain. T cells, B-cell-depleted T cells, or PBMCs supplied cDNA or gDNA.

CDR1 is SGHNT and CDR2 is YYREEE in the germline V gene (reference sequence). The CDR3 has 12 amino acids. V lost 5 bases, J lost 8 bases, and 11 bases lay in between. The sequencing sample was made of peripheral blood. The V and J genes are TRBV5-4 and TRBJ2-1; D perhaps matches TRBD2 (6 bases). The TCR originated in a woman aged 45-65 years with acute or convalescent COVID-19. The chain's CDR3 is CASSTSRDEQFF. In DNA form, the CDR3 reads TGTGCCAGCAGTACTAGCCGGGATGAGCAGTTCTTC. The variable domain in full, completed from reference TRBV5-4 and TRBJ2-1, reads ETGVTQSPTHLIKTRGQQVTLRCSSQSGHNTVSWYQQALGQGPQFIFQYYREEENGRGNFPPRFSGLQFPNYSSELNVNALELDDSALYLCASSTSRDEQFFGPGTRLTVL.